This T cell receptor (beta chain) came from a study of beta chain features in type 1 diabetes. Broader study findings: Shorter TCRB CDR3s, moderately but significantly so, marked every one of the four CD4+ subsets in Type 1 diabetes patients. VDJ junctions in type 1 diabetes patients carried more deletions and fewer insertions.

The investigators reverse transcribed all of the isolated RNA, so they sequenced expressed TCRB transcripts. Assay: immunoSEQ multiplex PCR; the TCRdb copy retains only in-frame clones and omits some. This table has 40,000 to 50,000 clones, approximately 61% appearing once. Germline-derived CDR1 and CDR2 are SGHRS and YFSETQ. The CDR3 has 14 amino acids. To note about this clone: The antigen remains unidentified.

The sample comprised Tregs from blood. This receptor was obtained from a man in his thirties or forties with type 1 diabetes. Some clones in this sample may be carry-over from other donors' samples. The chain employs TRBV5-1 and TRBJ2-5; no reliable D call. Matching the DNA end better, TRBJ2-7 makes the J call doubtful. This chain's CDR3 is CASSLDHGRYEQYF. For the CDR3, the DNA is TGCGCCAGCAGCTTGGACCATGGGCGCTACGAGCAGTACTTC.